This entry is about one T cell receptor (beta chain). No antigen is known for it. The read stops 3 residues short of the end of the CDR3; the missing end is completed from the germline J gene. V dropped 3 bases and J dropped 7; count of bases not matched to a gene: 5. The CDR3 extends over 15 amino acids. In germline, CDR1 is SGHTA, CDR2 FQGNSA. Patients and controls were mostly of Caucasian heritage. TCRdb's copy holds only in-frame clones and misses some; the assay was immunoSEQ multiplex PCR. The repertoire shows about 42,000 clones, none seen only once; the top ten take approximately 3%. This specimen comes from a study of T cell clonality in common variable immunodeficiency. Notes on the study in general: Compared with healthy controls, CVID subjects showed increased TCRbeta clonality, mostly in about a third.

This chain links TRBV7-2 with TRBJ2-1, with 11 bases aligning to TRBD2. The source is a person aged 18 to 70 in good health. The sample taken for sequencing was peripheral blood mononuclear cells. The part of the CDR3 DNA that was read is TGTGCCAGCAGCTTTAAGGTAGCGGGAGGGAATGAG. Translated: CASSFKVAGGNE. The whole CDR3 protein reads CASSFKVAGGNEQFF.